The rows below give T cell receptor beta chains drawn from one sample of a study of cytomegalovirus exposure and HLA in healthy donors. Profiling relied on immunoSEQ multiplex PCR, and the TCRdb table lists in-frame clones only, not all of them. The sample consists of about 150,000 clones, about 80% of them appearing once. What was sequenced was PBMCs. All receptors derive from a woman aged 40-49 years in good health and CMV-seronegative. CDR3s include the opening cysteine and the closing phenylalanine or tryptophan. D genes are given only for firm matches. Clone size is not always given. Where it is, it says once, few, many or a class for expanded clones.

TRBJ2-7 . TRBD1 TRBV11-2 CASSFGTGSHEQYF
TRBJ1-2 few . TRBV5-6 CASSPQGYGYTF
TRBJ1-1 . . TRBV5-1 CASSLGTENTEAFF
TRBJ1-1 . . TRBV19 CASSSTGNTEAFF
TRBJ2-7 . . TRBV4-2 CASSQGQFYEQYF
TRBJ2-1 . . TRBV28 CASSYESYNEQFF
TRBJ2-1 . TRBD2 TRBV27 CASSLGAGLAAYNEQFF
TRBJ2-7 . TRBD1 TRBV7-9 CSSSHRDRLYEQYF
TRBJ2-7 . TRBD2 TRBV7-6 CASSLEGLGYEQYF
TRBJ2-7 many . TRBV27 CASRLSRPGQGIHEQYF
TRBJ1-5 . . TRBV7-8 CASSLARSVDGNQPQHF